A selection of T cell receptor beta chains follows, all from one sample in a study of blood T cell repertoires in COVID-19. Profiled with immunoSEQ multiplex PCR; TCRdb holds only in-frame clones, not every one. This table holds 200,000 to 250,000 clones, 75% to 85% found once. The sample comprised PBMCs or T cells enriched from blood (not recorded which). All receptors derive from a man in his forties who had recovered from COVID-19. Each CDR3 is given with its conserved first and last residue. The order of the fields is V gene, J gene, clone size, D gene, CDR3 DNA, CDR3 protein. A D gene is named only where the DNA matches it firmly. Clone size, where shown, is once, few, many, or a class for clones that have expanded.

>TRBV27|TRBJ2-1|NA|TRBD1
TGTGCCAGCAGAAGACAGGGGAAGGCGATGAGGTCAAGGCAGTTCTTC
CASRRQGKAMRSRQFF
>TRBV7-9|TRBJ2-2|NA|TRBD2
TGTGCCAGCAGCCCATCCGGACTAGCGGGAGTCGGGGAGCTGTTTTTT
CASSPSGLAGVGELFF
>TRBV5-4|TRBJ2-2|NA|TRBD2
TGTGCCAGCAGCTTGGATGGGGGAGGGACCGGGGAGCTGTTTTTT
CASSLDGGGTGELFF
>TRBV14|TRBJ2-2|NA|NA
TGTGCCAGCAGCCTGGGGCAGTTAGGAAACACCGGGGAGCTGTTTTTT
CASSLGQLGNTGELFF
>TRBV4-1|TRBJ2-1|NA|TRBD1
TGCGCCAGCAGCCAAGAAGGTGGGACAGCCTCCTACAATGAGCAGTTCTTC
CASSQEGGTASYNEQFF
>TRBV30|TRBJ1-4|NA|TRBD1
TGTGCCGGGGAGGGGACAGGGAATGAAAAACTGTTTTTT
CAGEGTGNEKLFF
>TRBV12-5|TRBJ2-1|few|NA
TGTGCTAGTGGTCCAGACAATGAGCAGTTCTTC
CASGPDNEQFF
>TRBV10-3|TRBJ1-2|few|TRBD1
TGTGCCACCTGGACAGGGGAGAATTATGGCTACACCTTC
CATWTGENYGYTF
>TRBV5-1|TRBJ1-2|NA|TRBD1
TGCGCCAGCAGCTCCCGGACAGGGCTAAACTATGGCTACACCTTC
CASSSRTGLNYGYTF
>TRBV6-5|TRBJ2-7|NA|TRBD1
TGTGCCAGCAGTTACACACCGGGACAGGGGAAAAACGAGCAGTACTTC
CASSYTPGQGKNEQYF
>TRBV11-2|TRBJ1-1|few|NA
TGTGCCAGCAGCGTCATCTTACCAGGAGGAACTGAAGCTTTCTTT
CASSVILPGGTEAFF
>TRBV5-1|TRBJ1-2|many|TRBD1
TGCGCCAGCAGCCCCCGGACAGGGATGGGTGGCTACACCTTC
CASSPRTGMGGYTF
>TRBV12-3/TRBV12-4|TRBJ1-1|NA|NA
TGTGCCAGCAGTTTATGGCAGTATGAAGCTTTCTTT
CASSLWQYEAFF
>TRBV6-5|TRBJ2-3|NA|NA
TGTGCCAGCAGTTACCGGGGGGCTAGCGTCACAGATACGCAGTATTTT
CASSYRGASVTDTQYF
>TRBV4-1|TRBJ2-2|NA|NA
TGCGCCAGCAGCCACCCGTTGAGCGGGCCTACGAACACCGGGGAGCTGTTTTTT
CASSHPLSGPTNTGELFF
>TRBV27|TRBJ1-3|NA|NA
TGTGCCAGCAGTCCCCTATGGAGGCAAGGTACCATATATTTT
CASSPLWRQGTIYF
>TRBV7-8|TRBJ1-2|many|NA
TGTGCCAGCAGCTTAGAAGGCGAAGTGGAGGTTTATGGCTACACCTTC
CASSLEGEVEVYGYTF
>TRBV18|TRBJ1-5|few|TRBD1
TGTGCCAGCTCACCAGTAGGGACAGGCCACAATCAGCCCCAGCATTTT
CASSPVGTGHNQPQHF
>TRBV5-1|TRBJ1-1|NA|TRBD1
TGCGCCAGCAGCTTAAGACAGGGGGGTACTGAAGCTTTCTTT
CASSLRQGGTEAFF
>TRBV6-5|TRBJ1-2|NA|TRBD1
TGTGCCAGCAGTTACGCGGGACAGGTGGGCCTAGGTGGCTACACCTTC
CASSYAGQVGLGGYTF
>TRBV2|TRBJ1-1|few|NA
TGTGCCAGCAGTGAGAGGGGGTTAGGCACTGAAGCTTTCTTT
CASSERGLGTEAFF
>TRBV29-1|TRBJ2-7|NA|NA
TGCAGCGTTGTATGTACCCCGGGGGAGCAGTACTTC
CSVVCTPGEQYF
>TRBV30|TRBJ2-3|NA|NA
TGTGCCTGGGCTAGCGTGGCGGCAGATACGCAGTATTTT
CAWASVAADTQYF
>TRBV19|TRBJ1-1|NA|TRBD1
TGTGCCAGTAGTTCGGGACAGACGAACACTGAAGCTTTCTTT
CASSSGQTNTEAFF
>TRBV5-6|TRBJ1-4|NA|TRBD1
TGTGCCAGCAGCAGGGACAGGGTGAATGAAAAACTGTTTTTT
CASSRDRVNEKLFF
>TRBV27|TRBJ2-1|NA|NA
TGTGCCAGCAGCATGGGGGACACGGCCTACAATGAGCAGTTCTTC
CASSMGDTAYNEQFF
>TRBV19|TRBJ2-2|once|NA
TGTGCCAGTAGTATGGCGGGGAGGAACACCGGGGAGCTGTTTTTT
CASSMAGRNTGELFF
>TRBV19|TRBJ2-7|once|NA
TGTGCCAGTAGTCGTCAGGGGGGAGGTAGGCACGAGCAGTACTTC
CASSRQGGGRHEQYF
>TRBV5-1|TRBJ2-1|NA|TRBD1
TGCGCCAGCAGCAGGTTCAGGGGGCTACCTACCGATGAGCAGTTCTTC
CASSRFRGLPTDEQFF
>TRBV10-3|TRBJ1-4|once|NA
TGTGCCATCAGTGATGGGGGCAGAGGTGAAAAACTGTTTTTT
CAISDGGRGEKLFF
>TRBV5-1|TRBJ2-5|many|TRBD1
TGCGCCAGCAGCACCCAGGGGGCTGGTGGGGAGACCCAGTACTTC
CASSTQGAGGETQYF
>TRBV19|TRBJ2-1|NA|TRBD1
TGTGCCAGTAGTTCCGGACAGGGGCTTTACAATGAGCAGTTCTTC
CASSSGQGLYNEQFF
>TRBV4-1|TRBJ1-2|NA|TRBD1
TGCGCCAGCAGCCAACAGGACAGGGTACATGGCTACACCTTC
CASSQQDRVHGYTF
>TRBV23-1|TRBJ2-1|NA|NA
TGCGCCAGCAGCCCTACGACAGGTTCGGGTGAGCAGTTCTTC
CASSPTTGSGEQFF
>TRBV19|TRBJ2-2|NA|NA
TGTGCCACTCGGAGACAGGTCGCGAACACCGGGGAGCTGTTTTTT
CATRRQVANTGELFF
>TRBV2|TRBJ2-1|NA|NA
TGTGCCAGCAAGGCGGGTGAAGCCTACAATGAGCAGTTCTTC
CASKAGEAYNEQFF